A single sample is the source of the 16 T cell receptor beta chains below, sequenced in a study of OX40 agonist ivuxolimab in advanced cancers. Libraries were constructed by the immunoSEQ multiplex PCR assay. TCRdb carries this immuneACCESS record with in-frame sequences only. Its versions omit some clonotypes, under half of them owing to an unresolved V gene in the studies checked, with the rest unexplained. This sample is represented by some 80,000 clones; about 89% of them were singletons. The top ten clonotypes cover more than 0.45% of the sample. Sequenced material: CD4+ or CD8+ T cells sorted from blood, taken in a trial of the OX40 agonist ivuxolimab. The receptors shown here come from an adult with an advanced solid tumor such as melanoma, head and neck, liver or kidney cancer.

Here the CDR3 DNA reads TGTGCCAGCAGCGAGGGTACGCAGTATTTT. Its protein product is CASSEGTQYF. The chain carries TRBV9 and TRBJ2-3; D is unresolved. The ends were cut back, 3 bases at V and 8 bases at J, with 4 bases in the middle. CDR1 and CDR2 (germline): SGDLS, YYNGEE. This CDR3 region has 10 residues.

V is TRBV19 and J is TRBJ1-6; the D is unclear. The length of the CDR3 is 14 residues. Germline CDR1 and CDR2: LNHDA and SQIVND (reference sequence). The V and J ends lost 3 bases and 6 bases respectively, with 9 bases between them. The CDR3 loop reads CASSMQSSNSPLHF. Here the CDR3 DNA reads TGTGCCAGTAGTATGCAGTCATCTAATTCACCCCTCCACTTT.

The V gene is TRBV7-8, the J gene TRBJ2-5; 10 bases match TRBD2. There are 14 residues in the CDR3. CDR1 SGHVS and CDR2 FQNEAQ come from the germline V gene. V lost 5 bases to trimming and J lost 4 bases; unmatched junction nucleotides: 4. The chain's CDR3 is CASSQIAGGETQYF. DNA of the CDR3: TGTGCCAGCAGCCAGATAGCGGGGGGAGAGACCCAGTACTTC.

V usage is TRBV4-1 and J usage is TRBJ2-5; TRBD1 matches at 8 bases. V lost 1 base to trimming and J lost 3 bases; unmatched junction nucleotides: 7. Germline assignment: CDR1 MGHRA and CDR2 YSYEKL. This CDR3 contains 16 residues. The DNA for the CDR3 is TGCGCCAGCAGCCAAGCACCAAGGGACAGGAAAGAGACCCAGTACTTC. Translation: CASSQAPRDRKETQYF.

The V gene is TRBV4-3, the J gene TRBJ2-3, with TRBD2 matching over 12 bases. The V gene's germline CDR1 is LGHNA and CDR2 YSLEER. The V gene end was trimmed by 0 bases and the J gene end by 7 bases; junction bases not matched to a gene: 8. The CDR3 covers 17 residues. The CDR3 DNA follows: TGCGCCAGCAGCCAAGACGCTAGCGGGGGGGGATCAAATACGCAGTATTTT. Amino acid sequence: CASSQDASGGGSNTQYF.

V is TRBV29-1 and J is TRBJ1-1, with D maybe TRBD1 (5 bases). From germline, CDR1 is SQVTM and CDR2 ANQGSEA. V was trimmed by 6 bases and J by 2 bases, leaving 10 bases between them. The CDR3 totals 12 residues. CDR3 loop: CSVWTRNTEAFF. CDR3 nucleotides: TGCAGCGTCTGGACACGAAACACTGAAGCTTTCTTT.

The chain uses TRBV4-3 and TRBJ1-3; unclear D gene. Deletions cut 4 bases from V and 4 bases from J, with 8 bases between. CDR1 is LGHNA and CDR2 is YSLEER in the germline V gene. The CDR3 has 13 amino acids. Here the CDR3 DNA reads TGCGCCAGCAGCCTCATACAGGGAAACACCATATATTTT. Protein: CASSLIQGNTIYF.

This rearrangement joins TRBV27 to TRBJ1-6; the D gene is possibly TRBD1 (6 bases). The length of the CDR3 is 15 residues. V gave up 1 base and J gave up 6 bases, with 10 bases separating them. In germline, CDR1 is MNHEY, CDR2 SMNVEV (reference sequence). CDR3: CASSLFSGANSPLHF. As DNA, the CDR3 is TGTGCCAGCAGTTTATTCTCAGGGGCTAATTCACCCCTCCACTTT.

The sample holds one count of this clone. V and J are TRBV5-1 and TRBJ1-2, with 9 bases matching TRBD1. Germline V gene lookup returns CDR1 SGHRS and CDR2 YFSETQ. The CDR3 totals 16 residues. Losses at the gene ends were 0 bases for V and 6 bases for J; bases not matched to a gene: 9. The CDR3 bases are TGCGCCAGCAGCTTGGCCGGGACAGGGACGATAGATGGCTACACCTTC. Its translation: CASSLAGTGTIDGYTF.

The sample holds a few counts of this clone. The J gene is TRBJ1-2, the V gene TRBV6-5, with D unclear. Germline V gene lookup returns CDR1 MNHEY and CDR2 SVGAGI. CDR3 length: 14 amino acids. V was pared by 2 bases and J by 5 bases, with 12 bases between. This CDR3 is CASSYVGPGYGYTF. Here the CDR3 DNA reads TGTGCCAGCAGTTACGTAGGGCCGGGGTATGGCTACACCTTC.

CDR3 nucleotides: TGTGCCAGTAGTACAGACAGAAACTATGGCTACACCTTC. It translates to CASSTDRNYGYTF. The V gene is TRBV19, the J gene TRBJ1-2, with a weak D call TRBD1 (5 bases). There are 13 residues in the CDR3. Germline V gives CDR1 LNHDA, CDR2 SQIVND (reference sequence). The ends were cut back, 4 bases at V and 2 bases at J, with 8 bases in the middle. Filled out from reference TRBV19 and TRBJ1-2, the complete variable domain reads DGGITQSPKYLFRKEGQNVTLSCEQNLNHDAMYWYRQDPGQGLRLIYYSQIVNDFQKGDIAEGYSVSREKKESFPLTVTSAQKNPTAFYLCASSTDRNYGYTFGSGTRLTVV.

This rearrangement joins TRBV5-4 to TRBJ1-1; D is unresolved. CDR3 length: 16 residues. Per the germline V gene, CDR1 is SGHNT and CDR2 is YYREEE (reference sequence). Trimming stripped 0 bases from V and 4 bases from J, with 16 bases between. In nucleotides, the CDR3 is TGTGCCAGCAGCTTGGACGCCCCGGGGAAAATCACTGAAGCTTTCTTT. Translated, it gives CASSLDAPGKITEAFF.

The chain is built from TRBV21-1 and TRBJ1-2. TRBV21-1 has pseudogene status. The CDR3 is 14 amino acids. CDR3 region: CASWDRGYLYGYTF. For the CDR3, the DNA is TGTGCCAGCTGGGACCGGGGTTACCTCTATGGCTACACCTTC.

The CDR3 protein is CASSPYRDRSEKLFF. The CDR3 coding sequence is TGTGCCAGCAGTCCCTACCGGGACAGAAGTGAAAAACTGTTTTTT. The rearrangement links TRBV27 to TRBJ1-4, with 7 bases that match TRBD1. Germline V gene lookup returns CDR1 MNHEY and CDR2 SMNVEV (reference sequence). The CDR3 runs to 15 residues. J was trimmed by 7 bases and V by 5 bases; bases with no gene match: 10.

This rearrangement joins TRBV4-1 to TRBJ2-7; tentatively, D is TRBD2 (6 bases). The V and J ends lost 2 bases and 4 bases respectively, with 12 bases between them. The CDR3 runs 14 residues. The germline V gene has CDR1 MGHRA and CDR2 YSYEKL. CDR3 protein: CASSQIRETYEQYF. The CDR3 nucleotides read TGCGCCAGCAGCCAAATACGGGAGACTTACGAGCAGTACTTC.

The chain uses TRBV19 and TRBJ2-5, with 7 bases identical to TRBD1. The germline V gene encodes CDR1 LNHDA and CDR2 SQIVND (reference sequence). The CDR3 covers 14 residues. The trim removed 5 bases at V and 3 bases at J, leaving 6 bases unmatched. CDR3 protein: CASSPWTGKETQYF. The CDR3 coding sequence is TGTGCCAGTAGTCCTTGGACAGGAAAAGAGACCCAGTACTTC. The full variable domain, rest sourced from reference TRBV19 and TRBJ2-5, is DGGITQSPKYLFRKEGQNVTLSCEQNLNHDAMYWYRQDPGQGLRLIYYSQIVNDFQKGDIAEGYSVSREKKESFPLTVTSAQKNPTAFYLCASSPWTGKETQYFGPGTRLLVL.